Sequencing of this T cell receptor (beta chain) was carried out in a study of blood T cell repertoires in COVID-19. Looking at the study overall: Sites across the United States, Italy and Spain contributed samples from acute and convalescent COVID-19.

Clones were read by immunoSEQ multiplex PCR, and TCRdb kept only the in-frame ones, dropping some. Of around 53,000 clones listed, more than 90% are singletons. CDR3 length: 13 amino acids. Germline V gene lookup returns CDR1 SQVTM and CDR2 ANQGSEA. Trimming removed 1 base from V and 7 bases from J; junction bases left unmatched: 2. This clonotype was sampled from a human donor in a cohort sampled during active COVID-19. The rearrangement links TRBV29-1 to TRBJ2-2, with 8 bases identical to TRBD1. Sequencing was carried out using peripheral blood. The chain's CDR3 is CSVEGQGNGELFF. Here the CDR3 DNA reads TGCAGCGTTGAAGGACAGGGGAACGGGGAGCTGTTTTTT.